This T cell receptor (beta chain) derives from a study of T-cell memory formation after mild COVID-19. Germline trimming cut 5 bases from V and 5 bases from J; bases unmatched to any gene: 3. The CDR3 totals 13 residues. Looked up from germline, CDR1 is LNHDA and CDR2 is SQIVND (reference sequence). MiXCR, applied by TCRdb to the 5' RACE reads, yields one record per CDR3 protein. The sample records just under 550,000 distinct CDR3 sequences, about a fifth being singletons. What was sequenced was PBMCs or a T cell subset sorted from them (not recorded which). This clonotype was obtained from an adult woman who had mild COVID-19 (a few samples of this study predate the infection). Cell type and time point are not known. The V gene is TRBV19, the J gene TRBJ1-5; 7 bases agree with TRBD1. The chain's CDR3 is CASSGQAYQPQHF. CDR3 sequence (DNA): TGTGCCAGTAGTGGACAGGCTTATCAGCCCCAGCATTTT.